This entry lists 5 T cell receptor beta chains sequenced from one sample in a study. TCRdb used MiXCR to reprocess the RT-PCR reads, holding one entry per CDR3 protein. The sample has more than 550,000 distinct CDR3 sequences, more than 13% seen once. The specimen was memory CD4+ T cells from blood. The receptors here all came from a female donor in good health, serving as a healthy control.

The CDR3 is CASRTGTGDVGELFF. The CDR3 coding sequence is TGCGCCAGTAGGACCGGGACAGGGGACGTGGGGGAGCTGTTTTTT. This rearrangement joins TRBV5-1 to TRBJ2-2; 10 bases line up with TRBD1. CDR1 is SGHRS, CDR2 YFSETQ, per germline. This CDR3 region has 15 residues. Trimming at V came to 8 bases and at J to 8 bases, leaving 12 bases not matched to a gene. Full variable domain (outside the CDR3, taken from reference TRBV5-1 and TRBJ2-2): KAGVTQTPRYLIKTRGQQVTLSCSPISGHRSVSWYQQTPGQGLQFLFEYFSETQRNKGNFPGRFSGRQFSNSRSEMNVSTLELGDSALYLCASRTGTGDVGELFFGEGSRLTVL.

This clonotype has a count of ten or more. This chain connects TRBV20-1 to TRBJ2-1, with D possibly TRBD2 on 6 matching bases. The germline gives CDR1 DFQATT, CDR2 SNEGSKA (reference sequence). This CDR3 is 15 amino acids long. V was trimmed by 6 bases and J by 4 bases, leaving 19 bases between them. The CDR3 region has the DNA TGCAGTGCCCAGCACGGCGAGCGGGTTTACAATGAGCAGTTCTTC. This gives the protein CSAQHGERVYNEQFF.

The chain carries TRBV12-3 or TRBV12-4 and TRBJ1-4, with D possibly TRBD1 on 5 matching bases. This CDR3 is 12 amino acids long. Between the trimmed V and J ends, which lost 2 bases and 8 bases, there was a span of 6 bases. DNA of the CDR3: TGTGCCAGCAGTTTATGGGGGGAAAAACTGTTTTTT. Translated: CASSLWGEKLFF.

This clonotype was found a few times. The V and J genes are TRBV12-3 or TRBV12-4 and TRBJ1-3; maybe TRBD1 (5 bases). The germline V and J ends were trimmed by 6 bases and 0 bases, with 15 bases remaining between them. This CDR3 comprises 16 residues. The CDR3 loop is CASSWGPQSSGNTIYF. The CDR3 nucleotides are TGTGCCAGCAGCTGGGGCCCCCAGAGCTCTGGAAACACCATATATTTT.

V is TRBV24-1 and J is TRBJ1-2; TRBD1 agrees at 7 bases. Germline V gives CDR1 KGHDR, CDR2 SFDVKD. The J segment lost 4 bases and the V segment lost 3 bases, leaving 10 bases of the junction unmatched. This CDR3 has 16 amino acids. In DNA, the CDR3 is TGTGCCACCAGTGATACAGGGACAGATAGTTCCTATGGCTACACCTTC. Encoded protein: CATSDTGTDSSYGYTF.